A single TCR beta chain is shown here with its context. The sample comes from a study of shared clonotypes between healthy human individuals. On the study more broadly: The composition of the donors was a couple of women and three men aged 18 to 49.

CDR1 is SGHRS, CDR2 YFSETQ, per germline. Trimming took off 0 bases at V and 4 bases at J, with 14 bases between the two ends. CDR3 size: 15 residues. Profiling relied on immunoSEQ multiplex PCR, and the TCRdb table lists in-frame clones only, not all of them. The sample contains under 600,000 clones, approximately 95% of which appear only once. Splitting the CD4+ cells yielded a CD45RA+ naive subset and a CD45RA-negative memory subset. The clonotype was recovered from a woman in her thirties in good health. The V gene is TRBV5-1, the J gene TRBJ2-7; D perhaps matches TRBD1 (6 bases). Sequencing was carried out using naive CD4+ T cells sorted from blood. The subset: CD45RA+ positively selected. CDR3 sequence: CASSLVPGVEYEQYF. In nucleotides, the CDR3 is TGCGCCAGCAGCTTGGTTCCAGGGGTGGAGTACGAGCAGTACTTC.